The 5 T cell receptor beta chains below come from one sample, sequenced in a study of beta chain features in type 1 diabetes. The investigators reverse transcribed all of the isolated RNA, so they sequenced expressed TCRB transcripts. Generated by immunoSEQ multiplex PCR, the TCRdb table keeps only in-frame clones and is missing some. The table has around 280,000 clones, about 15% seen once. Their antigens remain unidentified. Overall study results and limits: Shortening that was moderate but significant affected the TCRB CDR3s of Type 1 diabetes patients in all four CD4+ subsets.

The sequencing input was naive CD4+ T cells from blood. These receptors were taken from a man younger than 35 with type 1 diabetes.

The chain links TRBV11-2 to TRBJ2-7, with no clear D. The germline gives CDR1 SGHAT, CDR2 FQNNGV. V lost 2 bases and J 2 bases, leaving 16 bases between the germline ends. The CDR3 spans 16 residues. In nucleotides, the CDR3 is TGTGCCAGCAGCTTATCCGTGCCTGAGGAAGCCTACGAGCAGTACTTC. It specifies CASSLSVPEEAYEQYF.

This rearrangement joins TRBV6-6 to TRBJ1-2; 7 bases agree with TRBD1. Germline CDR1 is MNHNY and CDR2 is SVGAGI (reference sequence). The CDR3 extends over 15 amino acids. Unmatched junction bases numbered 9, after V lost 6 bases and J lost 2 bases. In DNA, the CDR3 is TGTGCCAGCAGCCCTTCCCCGGACAGGAACTATGGCTACACCTTC. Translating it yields CASSPSPDRNYGYTF.

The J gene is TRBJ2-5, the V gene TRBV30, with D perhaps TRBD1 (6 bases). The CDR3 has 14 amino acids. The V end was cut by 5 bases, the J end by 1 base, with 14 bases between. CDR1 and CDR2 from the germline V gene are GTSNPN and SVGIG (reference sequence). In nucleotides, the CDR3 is TGTGCCTGGGGGCTAGACAGGCTCCAAGAGACCCAGTACTTC. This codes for CAWGLDRLQETQYF.

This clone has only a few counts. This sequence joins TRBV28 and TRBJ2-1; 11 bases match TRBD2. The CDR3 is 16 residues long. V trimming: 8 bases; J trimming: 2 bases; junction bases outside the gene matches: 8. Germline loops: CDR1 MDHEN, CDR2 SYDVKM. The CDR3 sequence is CASLGTSGLTYNEQFF. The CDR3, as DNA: TGTGCCAGCCTAGGGACTAGCGGCCTGACCTACAATGAGCAGTTCTTC.

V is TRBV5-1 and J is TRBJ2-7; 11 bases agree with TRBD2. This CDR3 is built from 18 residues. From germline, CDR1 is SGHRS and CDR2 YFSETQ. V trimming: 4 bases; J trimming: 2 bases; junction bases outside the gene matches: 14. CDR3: CASSGGTSGDGTPYEQYF. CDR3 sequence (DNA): TGCGCCAGCAGCGGCGGGACTAGCGGAGATGGCACCCCCTACGAGCAGTACTTC.